This TCR beta chain was sequenced for a study of T cells in Graves' hyperthyroidism and ophthalmopathy. Whole-study findings and limits: Most expanded thyroid clonotypes above 0.001 also appeared in blood.

About this clonotype: Antigen specificity is unknown.

From RNA transcripts, TCR beta CDR3 regions were amplified. RT-PCR in the first round (using the HTBI primer set) targeted the TCR CDR3. TCRdb recomputed calls from the multiplex PCR reads with MiXCR, one row per CDR3 protein. The sample includes 300,000 to 450,000 distinct CDR3 sequences, about 14% of them seen just once. This clonotype was sampled from a woman aged 55-70 years with Graves' hyperthyroidism. The specimen sequenced was blood.

In nucleotides, the CDR3 is TGTGCCAGCAGCTTAGAAGGGTATAATTCACCCCTCCACTTT. This sequence encodes CASSLEGYNSPLHF. The chain is built from TRBV7-9 and TRBJ1-6; no firm D call. The germline gives CDR1 SEHNR, CDR2 FQNEAQ (reference sequence). The CDR3 runs 14 residues. Trimming removed 1 base at V and 4 bases at J, with 5 bases between.